Below, 18 T cell receptor beta chains from the same sample are listed, as sequenced in a study of cytomegalovirus exposure and HLA in healthy donors. Sequencing used immunoSEQ multiplex PCR; TCRdb keeps in-frame clones, though not all of them. The profile shows under 140,000 clones, roughly 90% of them singletons. Sequencing used PBMCs. These TCRs come from a woman aged 30 to 39 in good health and CMV-seropositive.

This clone was recorded only once. The chain couples TRBV28 to TRBJ1-2; 9 bases match TRBD1. Unmatched junction bases numbered 16, after V lost 6 bases and J lost 5 bases. This CDR3 contains 17 residues. Germline V gene lookup returns CDR1 MDHEN and CDR2 SYDVKM. DNA of the CDR3: TGTGCCAGCAGCCCCCCTGGGGGACAGGGACACCTTTATGGCTACACCTTC. It yields the protein CASSPPGGQGHLYGYTF.

This clone showed up just once. The rearrangement joins TRBV30 to TRBJ1-2; maybe TRBD1 (6 bases). From germline, CDR1 is GTSNPN and CDR2 SVGIG (reference sequence). Trimming stripped 4 bases from V and 3 bases from J, with 15 bases between. The CDR3 consists of 14 residues. As DNA, the CDR3 is TGTGCCTGGATATCTCTACAGGGTGACTATGGCTACACCTTC. Translated, it gives CAWISLQGDYGYTF.

The V gene is TRBV5-6, the J gene TRBJ2-7; 8 bases fit TRBD1. Per the germline V gene, CDR1 is SGHDT and CDR2 is YYEEEE. With V trimmed by 1 base and J by 2 bases, 2 bases remained unmatched. The CDR3 loop spans 14 amino acids. CDR3 region: CASSLWTGTYEQYF. DNA of the CDR3: TGTGCCAGCAGCTTGTGGACAGGGACCTACGAGCAGTACTTC.

The rearrangement links TRBV18 to TRBJ1-1; D gene ambiguous. This CDR3 has 15 residues. Trimming shortened V by 3 bases and J by 1 base, and 12 bases separated the two germline ends. Looked up from germline, CDR1 is KGHSH and CDR2 is LQKENI. The CDR3 is CASSPTTRGNTEAFF. In DNA form, the CDR3 reads TGTGCCAGCTCACCTACGACACGGGGGAACACTGAAGCTTTCTTT.

The chain carries TRBV7-2 and TRBJ2-7, with D unresolved. CDR1 is SGHTA and CDR2 is FQGNSA in the germline V gene. Deletions cut 1 base from V and 3 bases from J, with 4 bases between. The CDR3 totals 12 residues. CDR3 DNA: TGTGCCAGCAGCTTAGTCAGCTACGAGCAGTACTTC. Amino acids: CASSLVSYEQYF.

The chain combines TRBV5-3 with TRBJ2-6, with a tentative D call TRBD2 (5 bases). TRBV5-3 is an open reading frame, and its role is uncertain. CDR3 length: 18 amino acids. V was clipped by 0 bases and J by 0 bases, with 13 bases between them. The CDR3 DNA follows: TGTGCCAGAAGCTTGGGAGGTGGACTTTGCTCTGGGGCCAACGTCCTGACTTTC. Protein product: CARSLGGGLCSGANVLTF.

The chain combines TRBV10-2 with TRBJ2-5, with no clear D. Per the germline V gene, CDR1 is WSHSY and CDR2 is SAAADI. V lost 2 bases and J lost 5, with 12 bases in between. The CDR3 sequence is 14 residues long. The CDR3 DNA follows: TGCGCCAGCAGTGAGCTGCTACCCGGGGAGACCCAGTACTTC. It specifies CASSELLPGETQYF.

The chain links TRBV5-4 to TRBJ2-1; TRBD2 agrees at 14 bases. Losses at the gene ends were 0 bases for V and 3 bases for J; bases not matched to a gene: 2. Per germline, CDR1 SGHNT and CDR2 YYREEE (reference sequence). The CDR3 contains 17 residues. The DNA for the CDR3 is TGTGCCAGCAGCTTGGGACTAGCGGGAGGGAACTACAATGAGCAGTTCTTC. This encodes CASSLGLAGGNYNEQFF.

V and J are TRBV5-4 and TRBJ1-2; 12 bases match TRBD1. CDR1 is SGHNT, CDR2 YYREEE, per germline (reference sequence). With V trimmed by 3 bases and J by 8 bases, 11 bases remained unmatched. This CDR3 comprises 16 residues. CDR3 coding DNA: TGTGCCAGCAGCTCTGTCCCGGGACAGGGGGCCGGGGGCTACACCTTC. It yields the protein CASSSVPGQGAGGYTF.

The V gene is TRBV5-3, the J gene TRBJ1-1; 10 nucleotides line up with TRBD1. TRBV5-3 is an ORF for which the function is uncertain. V was pared by 6 bases and J by 0 bases, with 17 bases of the junction left unmatched. CDR3 size: 19 residues. CDR3 protein: CARIMPDRGLGQLNTEAFF. The CDR3 region has the DNA TGTGCCAGAATCATGCCGGACAGGGGGTTAGGACAACTGAACACTGAAGCTTTCTTT.

This chain uses TRBV6-5 with TRBJ2-3, with D possibly TRBD1 on 7 matching bases. V was trimmed by 4 bases and J by 6 bases, leaving 17 bases between them. From germline, CDR1 is MNHEY and CDR2 SVGAGI. The CDR3 runs 15 residues. The CDR3 DNA follows: TGTGCCAGCAGTTCCGGAACAGGGGACTTCGATACGCAGTATTTT. Translating gives CASSSGTGDFDTQYF.

Only one count was recorded for this clone. The chain has TRBV28 and TRBJ1-1, with D maybe TRBD1 (5 bases). Germline assignment: CDR1 MDHEN and CDR2 SYDVKM. This CDR3 contains 15 residues. Trimming took off 5 bases at V and 1 base at J, with 14 bases between the two ends. The CDR3 region is CASSPRTQGNTEAFF. The CDR3 bases are TGTGCCAGCAGTCCCAGGACACAAGGGAACACTGAAGCTTTCTTT.

This rearrangement joins TRBV28 to TRBJ2-6; D possibly corresponds to TRBD2 (6 bases). The germline V and J ends were trimmed by 5 bases and 0 bases, with 23 bases remaining between them. Germline CDR1 reads MDHEN; CDR2 reads SYDVKM. The CDR3 loop spans 20 amino acids. The DNA of the CDR3 is TGTGCCAGCAGTACAGTACTTGCGGGACTCATGAACTCTGGGGCCAACGTCCTGACTTTC. This sequence encodes CASSTVLAGLMNSGANVLTF.

V and J are TRBV4-2 and TRBJ1-1; 10 bases are shared with TRBD1. Looked up from germline, CDR1 is LGHNA and CDR2 is YNFKEQ. The CDR3 totals 14 residues. The J segment lost 8 bases and the V segment lost 0 bases, leaving 3 bases of the junction unmatched. DNA for the CDR3: TGTGCCAGCAGCCAAGATCGACAGGGGGCCGAAGCTTTCTTT. Translated, it gives CASSQDRQGAEAFF.

The chain links TRBV6-5 to TRBJ2-7, with 10 bases fitting TRBD1. The CDR3 extends over 15 amino acids. Germline values: CDR1 MNHEY, CDR2 SVGAGI. After removal of 7 bases from V and 5 bases from J, the junction contained 11 bases not matched to a gene. CDR3 sequence reads: CASTSTGGGGHEQYF. In DNA form, the CDR3 reads TGTGCCAGCACCTCGACAGGGGGCGGGGGCCACGAGCAGTACTTC.

V usage is TRBV10-3 and J usage is TRBJ1-4; possibly TRBD1 for D (6 bases). This CDR3 has 15 amino acids. Germline loops: CDR1 ENHRY, CDR2 SYGVKD. V shed 0 bases and J shed 7 bases, with 12 bases lying between them. CDR3 nucleotides: TGTGCCATCAGTGAGTCGTCAGGGGAAAGTGAAAAACTGTTTTTT. Translated: CAISESSGESEKLFF.

The V gene is TRBV30, the J gene TRBJ2-7; tentative D call: TRBD2 (6 bases). Germline assignment: CDR1 GTSNPN and CDR2 SVGIG (reference sequence). CDR3 length: 16 amino acids. The V gene lost 0 bases and the J gene lost 2 bases, with 17 bases spanning the gap. The chain's CDR3 is CAWSVRLASGPYEQYF. The CDR3, as DNA: TGTGCCTGGAGTGTACGTCTAGCGTCCGGTCCCTACGAGCAGTACTTC.

The chain joins TRBV4-2 to TRBJ2-6; 9 positions match TRBD1. This CDR3 spans 16 amino acids. V was clipped by 1 base and J by 4 bases; unmatched bases: 2. Germline lookup yields CDR1 LGHNA and CDR2 YNFKEQ. CDR3: CASSQGTGVGANVLTF. As DNA, the CDR3 is TGTGCCAGCAGCCAAGGGACAGGGGTCGGGGCCAACGTCCTGACTTTC.